Listed below are T cell receptor beta chains from one sample, sequenced in a study of T cell changes during pregnancy in multiple sclerosis. Sequencing was performed with immunoSEQ multiplex PCR; in TCRdb, only in-frame clones are kept and a portion is missing. This table has roughly 48,000 clones, 88% appearing once. The specimen comprised CD4+ T cells from peripheral blood mononuclear cells, sampled in the second trimester of pregnancy. These TCRs come from a female donor with multiple sclerosis, enrolled in a pregnancy study. Each CDR3 is given with its conserved first and last residue. D genes are given only for firm matches. Clone size appears in some rows only: once, few, many, or a class for an expanded clone.

clone size: .; D gene: .; J gene: TRBJ2-2; V gene: TRBV6-6; CDR3 DNA: TGTGCCAGCAGTTCACTAGGATCTGCCGGGGAGCTGTTTTTT; CDR3 protein: CASSSLGSAGELFF
clone size: .; D gene: .; J gene: TRBJ2-7; V gene: TRBV11-2; CDR3 DNA: TGTGCCAGCAGCTTAGGGGTAGGAGTGAACGAGCAGTACTTC; CDR3 protein: CASSLGVGVNEQYF
clone size: .; D gene: TRBD1; J gene: TRBJ2-7; V gene: TRBV2; CDR3 DNA: TGTGCCAGCACTATTAGACAGGGGGGGCTGCGGGAGCAGTACTTC; CDR3 protein: CASTIRQGGLREQYF
clone size: .; D gene: .; J gene: TRBJ2-7; V gene: TRBV6-6; CDR3 DNA: TGTGCCAGCACTTACGGGGGAGGCTTCTCCTACGAGCAGTACTTC; CDR3 protein: CASTYGGGFSYEQYF
clone size: .; D gene: TRBD1; J gene: TRBJ1-1; V gene: TRBV27; CDR3 DNA: TGTGCCAGCAGTTACAAACAGGGGGCGACGGAAGCTTTCTTT; CDR3 protein: CASSYKQGATEAFF
clone size: .; D gene: .; J gene: TRBJ1-1; V gene: TRBV5-1; CDR3 DNA: TGCGCCAGCAGCTTGTCACAGGGAACTGAAGCTTTCTTT; CDR3 protein: CASSLSQGTEAFF
clone size: .; D gene: .; J gene: TRBJ2-7; V gene: TRBV7-9; CDR3 DNA: TGTGCCAGCAGCCCCGGTAGTGTCGCGATGCCCTACGAGCAGTACTTC; CDR3 protein: CASSPGSVAMPYEQYF
clone size: .; D gene: .; J gene: TRBJ1-4; V gene: TRBV4-3; CDR3 DNA: TGCGCCAGCAGCCGCAATCCGGGGAATAATGAAAAACTGTTTTTT; CDR3 protein: CASSRNPGNNEKLFF
clone size: once; D gene: TRBD1; J gene: TRBJ1-5; V gene: TRBV5-8; CDR3 DNA: TGTGCCAGCAGCTCGGGGGACAGGGAAAATCAGCCCCAGCATTTT; CDR3 protein: CASSSGDRENQPQHF
clone size: .; D gene: TRBD2; J gene: TRBJ2-7; V gene: TRBV6-5; CDR3 DNA: TGTGCCAGCAGTTACTCGATAGCGGGAGGGCCCCACGAGCAGTACTTC; CDR3 protein: CASSYSIAGGPHEQYF
clone size: .; D gene: TRBD1; J gene: TRBJ1-1; V gene: TRBV19; CDR3 DNA: TGTGCCAGTAGTATCAGGGGGACGGGGAACACTGAAGCTTTCTTT; CDR3 protein: CASSIRGTGNTEAFF
clone size: once; D gene: .; J gene: TRBJ1-2; V gene: TRBV19; CDR3 DNA: TGTGCCAGTAGGTCCCCGGGACTGTCTAACTATGGCTACACCTTC; CDR3 protein: CASRSPGLSNYGYTF
clone size: .; D gene: TRBD1; J gene: TRBJ1-2; V gene: TRBV28; CDR3 DNA: TGTGCCAGCAGCTCCTCAACAGGGGACCTCTATGGCTACACCTTC; CDR3 protein: CASSSSTGDLYGYTF
clone size: .; D gene: TRBD2; J gene: TRBJ2-1; V gene: TRBV7-9; CDR3 DNA: TGTGCCAGCAGCCGACTAGCGGGAGGTAGAAATGAGCAGTTCTTC; CDR3 protein: CASSRLAGGRNEQFF
clone size: .; D gene: TRBD1; J gene: TRBJ2-3; V gene: TRBV7-8; CDR3 DNA: TGTGCCAGCAGCTTAGACAGGGGTGGAGGCACAGATACGCAGTATTTT; CDR3 protein: CASSLDRGGGTDTQYF
clone size: .; D gene: .; J gene: TRBJ2-5; V gene: TRBV5-1; CDR3 DNA: TGCGCCAGCAGCTTGGGGGTAGCGGTGGTCTCCCAGGGGTACTTC; CDR3 protein: CASSLGVAVVSQGYF
clone size: .; D gene: TRBD2; J gene: TRBJ2-1; V gene: TRBV19; CDR3 DNA: TGTGCCAGTAGTATCGGGGGTTCTAGCGGTATCGGTGAGCAGTTCTTC; CDR3 protein: CASSIGGSSGIGEQFF
clone size: .; D gene: .; J gene: TRBJ1-2; V gene: TRBV19; CDR3 DNA: TGTGCCAGTAGTATACAGGTGCAGAACTATGGCTACACCTTC; CDR3 protein: CASSIQVQNYGYTF
clone size: .; D gene: .; J gene: TRBJ2-7; V gene: TRBV29-1; CDR3 DNA: TGCAGCGTTGTCGGGGTTTCCGGCGAGCAGTACTTC; CDR3 protein: CSVVGVSGEQYF
clone size: once; D gene: .; J gene: TRBJ2-1; V gene: TRBV6-5; CDR3 DNA: TGTGCCAGCAGTTACTCGTACGGGAGATTCAACAATGAGCAGTTCTTC; CDR3 protein: CASSYSYGRFNNEQFF
clone size: .; D gene: TRBD1; J gene: TRBJ1-1; V gene: TRBV4-2; CDR3 DNA: TGTGCCAGCAGCCAAGAATCAGGAGGGGGCTTAGCTTTCTTT; CDR3 protein: CASSQESGGGLAFF
clone size: .; D gene: TRBD1; J gene: TRBJ2-1; V gene: TRBV10-3; CDR3 DNA: TGTGCCATCAGTGAGTCTACAGGGGCTTCCTACAATGAGCAGTTCTTC; CDR3 protein: CAISESTGASYNEQFF
clone size: once; D gene: TRBD2; J gene: TRBJ2-7; V gene: TRBV7-7; CDR3 DNA: TGTGCTAGCAGCCTAGCGGGAGACTACGAGCAGTACTTC; CDR3 protein: CASSLAGDYEQYF
clone size: .; D gene: .; J gene: TRBJ1-1; V gene: TRBV10-2; CDR3 DNA: TGCGCCAGCAGTGAGACAGGGTTAAGCACTGAAGCTTTCTTT; CDR3 protein: CASSETGLSTEAFF
clone size: .; D gene: TRBD2; J gene: TRBJ2-3; V gene: TRBV13; CDR3 DNA: TGTGCCAGCAGCACCGACCTGACTAGCGGGAGAGATACGCAGTATTTT; CDR3 protein: CASSTDLTSGRDTQYF
clone size: .; D gene: .; J gene: TRBJ2-1; V gene: TRBV6-1; CDR3 DNA: TGTGCCGGATTCCAGGGGACGGGTGAGCAGTTCTTC; CDR3 protein: CAGFQGTGEQFF
clone size: .; D gene: TRBD2; J gene: TRBJ2-2; V gene: TRBV5-1; CDR3 DNA: TGCGCCAGCAGACCTACCGGGACTAGCGTAGGGGAGCTGTTTTTT; CDR3 protein: CASRPTGTSVGELFF
clone size: .; D gene: .; J gene: TRBJ2-7; V gene: TRBV7-2; CDR3 DNA: TGTGCCAGCAGCCCATCACCCAGGGGTTGGGAGCAGTACTTC; CDR3 protein: CASSPSPRGWEQYF
clone size: .; D gene: TRBD1; J gene: TRBJ1-1; V gene: TRBV28; CDR3 DNA: TGTGCCAGCCAAACAGGGGGCGGAATGAACACTGAAGCTTTCTTT; CDR3 protein: CASQTGGGMNTEAFF
clone size: .; D gene: .; J gene: TRBJ1-4; V gene: TRBV5-1; CDR3 DNA: TGCGCCAGCAGCTTGGGGTCAGCCCGGGGGAAAGCAACTAATGAAAAACTGTTTTTT; CDR3 protein: CASSLGSARGKATNEKLFF
clone size: .; D gene: TRBD1; J gene: TRBJ2-3; V gene: TRBV18; CDR3 DNA: TGTGCCAGCTCACCCAGGACAGGGGGCACAGATACGCAGTATTTT; CDR3 protein: CASSPRTGGTDTQYF
clone size: .; D gene: .; J gene: TRBJ2-1; V gene: TRBV14; CDR3 DNA: TGTGCCAGCAGCCAAGATCTGGCGGCGAGGAGGGAGCAGTTCTTC; CDR3 protein: CASSQDLAARREQFF
clone size: few; D gene: .; J gene: TRBJ2-7; V gene: TRBV21-1; CDR3 DNA: TGTGCCAGCAGCAAAAGGGGCTCCTACGAGCAGTACTTC; CDR3 protein: CASSKRGSYEQYF
clone size: .; D gene: TRBD1; J gene: TRBJ2-7; V gene: TRBV19; CDR3 DNA: TGTGCCAGTGCTACCGGACAGGGGGGAGGCTACGAGCAGTACTTC; CDR3 protein: CASATGQGGGYEQYF
clone size: .; D gene: TRBD2; J gene: TRBJ2-1; V gene: TRBV4-1; CDR3 DNA: TGCGCCAGCAGCCAAGGACTAGCGGGAGGGCAGTTCTTC; CDR3 protein: CASSQGLAGGQFF